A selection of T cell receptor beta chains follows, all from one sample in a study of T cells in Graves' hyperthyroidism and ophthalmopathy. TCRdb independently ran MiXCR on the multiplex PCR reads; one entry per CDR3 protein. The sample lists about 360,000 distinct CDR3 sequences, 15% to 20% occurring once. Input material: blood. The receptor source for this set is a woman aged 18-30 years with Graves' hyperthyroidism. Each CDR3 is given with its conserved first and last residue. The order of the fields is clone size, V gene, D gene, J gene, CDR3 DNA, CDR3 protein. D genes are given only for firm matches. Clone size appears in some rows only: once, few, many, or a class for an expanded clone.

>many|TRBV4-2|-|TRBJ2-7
TGTGCCAGCAACGGCGGGGGCGGGCTATACGAGCAGTACTTC
CASNGGGGLYEQYF
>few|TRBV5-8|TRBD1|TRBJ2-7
TGTGCCAGCAGCGCCGGGACAGGGCCCTACGGGCAGTACTTC
CASSAGTGPYGQYF
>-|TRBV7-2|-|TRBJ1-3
TGTGCCAGCAGCTTAAGGGACTCTGGAAACACCATATATTTT
CASSLRDSGNTIYF
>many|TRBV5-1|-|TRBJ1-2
TGCGCCAGCAGCGAAGGCGGGGGCATGTTGGATGGCTACACCTTC
CASSEGGGMLDGYTF
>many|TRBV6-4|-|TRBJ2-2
TGTGCCAGCAGTGACTTACGGACCCCCGGGGAGCTGTTTTTT
CASSDLRTPGELFF
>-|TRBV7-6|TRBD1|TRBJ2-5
TGTGCCAGCAGCTCGCAAACAGGGGGAGAGACCCAGTACTTC
CASSSQTGGETQYF
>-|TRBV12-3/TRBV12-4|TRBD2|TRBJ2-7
TGTGCCAGCAGTTTTAGGGCGGGAGGATACGAGCAGTACTTC
CASSFRAGGYEQYF
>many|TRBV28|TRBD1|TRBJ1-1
TGTGCCAGCAGTTTAATTTGGACGGACAGGGGCATTTGGGACACTGAAGCTTTCTTT
CASSLIWTDRGIWDTEAFF
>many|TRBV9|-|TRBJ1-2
TGTGCCAGCAGCGGCCGTAGGGCGGGAGAGATTAACTATGGCTACACCTTC
CASSGRRAGEINYGYTF
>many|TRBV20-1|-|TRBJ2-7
TGCAGTGCTAGATTCTTTTTCGGGAGCTACTACGAGCAGTACTTC
CSARFFFGSYYEQYF
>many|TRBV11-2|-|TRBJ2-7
TGTGCCAGCAGCTTACTGCCCGGGGACTACGAGCAGTACTTC
CASSLLPGDYEQYF
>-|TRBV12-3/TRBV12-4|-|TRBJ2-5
TGTGCCAGCAGCACGGCTCCCCCGGCCCAGTACTTC
CASSTAPPAQYF
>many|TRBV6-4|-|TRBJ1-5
TGTGCCAGCAGTCCTGGACTGTGGGATCCCCAAAGCAATCAGCCCCAGCATTTT
CASSPGLWDPQSNQPQHF
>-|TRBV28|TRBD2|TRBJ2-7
TGTGCCAGCAGGGCTAGCGGGGTGTACGAGCAGTACTTC
CASRASGVYEQYF
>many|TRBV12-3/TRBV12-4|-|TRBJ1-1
TGTGCCAGCAGGTTAAGGGGGGAGGGTGAAGCTTTCTTT
CASRLRGEGEAFF
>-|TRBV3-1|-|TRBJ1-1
TGTGCCAGCAACCCCGGGACACGGAACACTGAAGCTTTCTTT
CASNPGTRNTEAFF